These 6 T cell receptor beta chains were sequenced from one sample in a study of blood T cell repertoires in COVID-19. Clones were read by immunoSEQ multiplex PCR, and TCRdb kept only the in-frame ones, dropping some. Of 100,000 to 130,000 clones in the sample, roughly 84% were seen once. Sequencing used peripheral blood. These receptors came from a human donor in a cohort sampled during active COVID-19.

This chain uses TRBV7-6 with TRBJ2-5, with 7 bases that match TRBD2. Germline V gene sequence: CDR1 SGHVS, CDR2 FNYEAQ. This CDR3 is 15 amino acids long. J was trimmed by 5 bases and V by 1 base; bases with no gene match: 7. CDR3 region: CASSLGVGGLETQYF. CDR3 DNA sequence: TGTGCCAGCAGCTTAGGGGTGGGAGGGCTGGAGACCCAGTACTTC. Full variable domain (rest looked up from reference TRBV7-6 and TRBJ2-5): GAGVSQSPRYKVTKRGQDVALRCDPISGHVSLYWYRQALGQGPEFLTYFNYEAQQDKSGLPNDRFSAERPEGSISTLTIQRTEQRDSAMYRCASSLGVGGLETQYFGPGTRLLVL.

The chain links TRBV2 to TRBJ1-1; possibly TRBD1 for D (6 bases). The CDR3 loop spans 14 amino acids. Trimming took off 2 bases at V and 7 bases at J, with 14 bases between the two ends. CDR1 is SNHLY, CDR2 FYNNEI, per germline. Here the CDR3 reads CASSERTDILEAFF. For the CDR3, the DNA is TGTGCCAGCAGTGAACGGACAGATATTCTTGAAGCTTTCTTT.

The CDR3 here is CASRVDRDSYNEQFF. CDR3 in DNA: TGTGCCAGCAGAGTCGACAGGGACTCCTACAATGAGCAGTTCTTC. V usage is TRBV6-6 and J usage is TRBJ2-1; the match to TRBD1 covers 7 bases. CDR3 length equals 15 residues. Trimming at V came to 6 bases and at J to 0 bases, leaving 5 bases not matched to a gene. The V gene's germline CDR1 is MNHNY and CDR2 SVGAGI (reference sequence).

A note on this clone: This sample also contains other DNA sequences that code for the same CDR3. The gene calls are TRBV9 and TRBJ2-7; TRBD2 matches at 12 bases. The trim removed 2 bases at V and 4 bases at J, leaving 1 base unmatched. The CDR3 loop spans 14 amino acids. CDR1 and CDR2 (germline): SGDLS, YYNGEE. CDR3 protein: CASSVGLAGYEQYF. The CDR3 nucleotides read TGTGCCAGCAGCGTTGGACTAGCGGGATACGAGCAGTACTTC. Full variable domain (outside the CDR3, taken from reference TRBV9 and TRBJ2-7): DSGVTQTPKHLITATGQRVTLRCSPRSGDLSVYWYQQSLDQGLQFLIQYYNGEERAKGNILERFSAQQFPDLHSELNLSSLELGDSALYFCASSVGLAGYEQYFGPGTRLTVT.

This clone was counted once. The gene calls are TRBV7-2 and TRBJ2-2; 8 bases agree with TRBD2. The CDR3 runs 17 residues. Trimming removed 2 bases from V and 5 bases from J; junction bases left unmatched: 10. Per the germline V gene, CDR1 is SGHTA and CDR2 is FQGNSA. The CDR3 spells CASSLLGAGVETGELFF. CDR3 coding DNA: TGTGCCAGCAGCTTACTGGGAGCGGGAGTTGAGACCGGGGAGCTGTTTTTT.

CDR3 DNA sequence: TGTGCCAGCAGATCGACAGGGAGGTGGACTAATGAAAAACTGTTTTTT. It codes for CASRSTGRWTNEKLFF. V is TRBV3-1 (or the pseudogene TRBV3-2) and J is TRBJ1-4, with 7 positions matching TRBD1. The V and J ends lost 6 bases and 2 bases, in that order; junction bases with no gene match: 9. CDR1 is LGHDT, CDR2 YNNKEL, per germline (reference sequence). The CDR3 sequence is 16 residues long.